This is a list of T cell receptor beta chains from one sample in a study of shared clonotypes between healthy human individuals. The table came from immunoSEQ multiplex PCR; TCRdb's copy has only in-frame clones and leaves some out. In the table there are 1.5 million to 1.9 million clones, 95% to 99% of which are singletons. The sequencing sample was made of naive CD4+ T cells sorted from blood. The source of these receptors is a man in his thirties or forties in good health. The CDR3 runs from the conserved cysteine through the conserved F or W. The D gene is left open where the match is weak. Expanded clones get a size class; other rows say once, few or many, or leave the size out.

j_gene | v_gene | abundance | d_gene | CDR3aa | CDR3nt
TRBJ2-7 | TRBV27 | - | TRBD2 | CASSNSGTREQYF | TGTGCCAGCAGTAATAGCGGGACAAGGGAGCAGTACTTC
TRBJ2-3 | TRBV7-3 | once | - | CASSLTGTDTQYF | TGTGCCAGCAGCTTAACCGGCACAGATACGCAGTATTTT
TRBJ2-1 | TRBV11-1 | - | - | CASRTGLNSYNEQFF | TGTGCCAGCAGGACGGGCCTTAACTCCTACAATGAGCAGTTCTTC
TRBJ2-3 | TRBV7-8 | - | - | CASSLDLARATDTQYF | TGTGCCAGCAGCTTAGACCTAGCGAGGGCCACAGATACGCAGTATTTT
TRBJ2-7 | TRBV4-1 | - | - | CASSQDNAPLLNHEQYF | TGCGCCAGCAGCCAAGACAACGCACCGCTTTTGAACCACGAGCAGTACTTC
TRBJ1-2 | TRBV30 | - | TRBD1 | CAWSAPLTGNYGYTF | TGTGCCTGGAGTGCGCCCTTGACAGGGAACTATGGCTACACCTTC
TRBJ1-1 | TRBV19 | - | - | CASRTVSEAFF | TGTGCCAGTAGGACTGTATCTGAAGCTTTCTTT
TRBJ1-3 | TRBV6-6 | - | - | CASSYISPGAGNTIYF | TGTGCCAGCAGTTATATTTCCCCGGGGGCTGGAAACACCATATATTTT
TRBJ1-5 | TRBV2 | - | TRBD1 | CASTTTGNGQPQHF | TGTGCCAGCACTACGACAGGGAATGGTCAGCCCCAGCATTTT
TRBJ1-1 | TRBV7-9 | - | - | CASSLDGGKGTEAFF | TGTGCCAGCAGCTTAGATGGAGGGAAAGGAACTGAAGCTTTCTTT
TRBJ2-7 | TRBV29-1 | once | TRBD1 | CSVRDRADPTYEQYF | TGCAGCGTTCGGGACAGGGCCGATCCAACCTACGAGCAGTACTTC
TRBJ2-2 | TRBV19 | once | - | CASSIEFRLRTTGELFF | TGTGCCAGTAGTATCGAGTTCCGGTTACGAACCACCGGGGAGCTGTTTTTT
TRBJ1-3 | TRBV19 | - | TRBD1 | CASSAGPGQSISGNTIYF | TGTGCCAGTAGTGCAGGACCGGGACAGAGCATCTCTGGAAACACCATATATTTT
TRBJ2-7 | TRBV7-9 | - | - | CASSPAGLYYEQYF | TGTGCCAGCAGCCCAGCTGGGTTATATTACGAGCAGTACTTC
TRBJ1-3 | TRBV9 | - | - | CASSPDRSSGNTIYF | TGTGCCAGCAGCCCCGACAGGTCCTCTGGAAACACCATATATTTT
TRBJ2-1 | TRBV5-4 | - | - | CASSSQGFEQFF | TGTGCCAGCAGCTCACAGGGCTTTGAGCAGTTCTTC
TRBJ1-4 | TRBV9 | - | - | CASSVGASSNEKLFF | TGTGCCAGCAGCGTAGGTGCCAGTTCCAATGAAAAACTGTTTTTT
TRBJ1-1 | TRBV7-2 | - | TRBD1 | CASSPRTGVRNTEAFF | TGTGCCAGCAGCCCCCGGACAGGGGTTAGGAACACTGAAGCTTTCTTT
TRBJ2-2 | TRBV9 | - | TRBD2 | CASSNRTSGIRAGELFF | TGTGCCAGCAGCAACAGGACTAGCGGGATTAGGGCCGGGGAGCTGTTTTTT
TRBJ2-1 | TRBV29-1 | - | TRBD2 | CSVGTSGSYNEQFF | TGCAGCGTAGGGACTAGCGGCTCCTACAATGAGCAGTTCTTC
TRBJ1-1 | TRBV19 | - | - | CASSQTGGGTEAFF | TGTGCCAGCTCCCAAACCGGGGGAGGAACTGAAGCTTTCTTT
TRBJ1-1 | TRBV9 | - | - | CASSVGSVGTEAFF | TGTGCCAGCAGCGTAGGTTCGGTAGGGACGGAAGCTTTCTTT
TRBJ2-7 | TRBV5-1 | - | TRBD2 | CASSYGTSGRASYEQYF | TGCGCCAGCAGCTATGGGACTAGCGGGAGGGCCTCCTACGAGCAGTACTTC
TRBJ2-2 | TRBV6-5 | - | TRBD1 | CASSQQGAVGELFF | TGTGCCAGCAGTCAGCAGGGGGCCGTCGGGGAGCTGTTTTTT
TRBJ1-1 | TRBV18 | - | - | CASSPRGPNTEAFF | TGTGCCAGCTCCCCCAGGGGACCGAACACTGAAGCTTTCTTT
TRBJ2-7 | TRBV28 | - | TRBD2 | CAGDRLAGADSYEQYF | TGTGCCGGCGATCGGCTAGCGGGAGCCGACTCCTACGAGCAGTACTTC
TRBJ1-5 | TRBV7-8 | - | - | CASSILDSPNQPQHF | TGTGCCAGCAGCATCCTTGACTCCCCGAATCAGCCCCAGCATTTT
TRBJ2-1 | TRBV7-6 | - | - | CASSLSWDMNNEQFF | TGTGCCAGCAGCTTATCTTGGGACATGAACAATGAGCAGTTCTTC
TRBJ1-2 | TRBV27 | once | TRBD1 | CASSQRTGAGYGYTF | TGTGCCAGCAGCCAACGGACAGGGGCCGGCTATGGCTACACCTTC
TRBJ2-7 | TRBV2 | - | - | CASRLEVYEQYF | TGTGCCAGCCGACTAGAGGTCTACGAGCAGTACTTC
TRBJ2-7 | TRBV7-2 | - | TRBD1 | CASSPRRQGHEQYF | TGTGCCAGCAGCCCGCGAAGACAGGGCCACGAGCAGTACTTC
TRBJ2-7 | TRBV14 | - | - | CASSQDQGSPEQYF | TGTGCCAGCAGCCAAGATCAGGGGTCCCCCGAGCAGTACTTC
TRBJ1-1 | TRBV5-4 | - | - | CASSPPKGANTEAFF | TGTGCCAGCAGCCCCCCGAAGGGAGCGAACACTGAAGCTTTCTTT
TRBJ1-1 | TRBV2 | - | - | CASSDRVRTEAFF | TGTGCCAGCAGTGACAGGGTTCGCACTGAAGCTTTCTTT
TRBJ2-2 | TRBV5-4 | - | TRBD2 | CASSLREGVTGELFF | TGTGCCAGCAGCTTGCGGGAGGGGGTCACCGGGGAGCTGTTTTTT